The TCR beta chain described here comes from a study of metastatic and nonmetastatic thyroid tumors. Study in general: Comparison of repertoires was carried out across blood and tumor or nodule tissue from malignant and benign thyroid patients.

Regarding the study as a whole: Malignant thyroid tumors reportedly exceeded benign nodules significantly in TCR beta diversity, with the difference appearing in blood and tumor.

Authors' analysis steps: The distant-metastasis classifier for papillary thyroid cancer was built from CDR3 differences across clinicopathological groups. MiXCR re-clonotyped the PCR reads for TCRdb. The V and J calls follow TCRdb's processing rather than the paper's. The sample lists about 33,000 clones, approximately 11% occurring once. Thyroid surgery was performed in patients who had received no treatment beforehand. This clone was seen many times. What it binds is not known. The V segment lost 6 bases and the J segment 7 bases; nucleotides outside the gene matches: 6. The CDR3 consists of 13 residues. Germline V gene data show CDR1 as MNHNS and CDR2 as SASEGT.

The receptor was isolated from a female donor with papillary thyroid cancer or a benign thyroid nodule (not recorded which). Some clones in this sample may be carry-over from other donors' samples. The gene calls are TRBV6-1 and TRBJ1-1; 9 bases match TRBD1. Input material: blood. CDR3 sequence reads: CASRPGQGYEAFF. The CDR3 DNA is TGTGCCAGCAGGCCGGGACAGGGCTATGAAGCTTTCTTT.